This T cell receptor (beta chain) is drawn from a study of low-dose radiotherapy and immunotherapy resistance in tumors. In the study overall: A dose of 0.5 Gy per fraction was delivered to Cohort 1 every 2 weeks, for a total of 6.5 Gy. Treatment of Cohort 2 consisted of 1 Gy per fraction every two weeks, amounting to 13 Gy over 26 weeks.

This clonotype has at least ten counts. Time point indicated: before trial treatment. First-strand cDNA used TRAV- and TRBV-specific primers, covering alpha and beta chains. TCRs underwent 15 to 20 PCR cycles of amplification with a constant-region primer and V-primer adapter. TCRdb processed the reads anew with MiXCR; each CDR3 protein has one entry. The sample includes 59,000 or so distinct CDR3 sequences, 26% of them seen just once. The CDR3 runs 16 residues. Deletions cut 4 bases from V and 6 bases from J, with 19 bases between. The sequence was collected from a male donor with rectosigmoid adenocarcinoma. The chain carries TRBV12-3 or TRBV12-4 and TRBJ2-1; D unresolved. The sequences come from PBMCs, collected before treatment. CDR3 in amino acids: CASSWPPHLASNEQFF. As DNA, the CDR3 is TGTGCCAGCAGTTGGCCCCCCCATCTGGCTAGCAATGAGCAGTTCTTC.